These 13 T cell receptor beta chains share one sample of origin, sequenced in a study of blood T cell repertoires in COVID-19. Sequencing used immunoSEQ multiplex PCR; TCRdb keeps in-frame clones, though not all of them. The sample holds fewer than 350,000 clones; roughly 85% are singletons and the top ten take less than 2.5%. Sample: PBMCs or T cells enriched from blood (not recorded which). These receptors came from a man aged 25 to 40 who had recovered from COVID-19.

The CDR3 coding sequence is TGTGCCAGCAGCGGGACTGTACAAGAGACCCAGTACTTC. This codes for CASSGTVQETQYF. The chain uses TRBV9 and TRBJ2-5, with a weak D call TRBD2 (5 bases). The CDR3 runs 13 residues. V dropped 3 bases and J dropped 2 bases, with 8 bases sitting between them. Germline CDR1 reads SGDLS; CDR2 reads YYNGEE. The full variable domain, rest sourced from reference TRBV9 and TRBJ2-5, is DSGVTQTPKHLITATGQRVTLRCSPRSGDLSVYWYQQSLDQGLQFLIQYYNGEERAKGNILERFSAQQFPDLHSELNLSSLELGDSALYFCASSGTVQETQYFGPGTRLLVL.

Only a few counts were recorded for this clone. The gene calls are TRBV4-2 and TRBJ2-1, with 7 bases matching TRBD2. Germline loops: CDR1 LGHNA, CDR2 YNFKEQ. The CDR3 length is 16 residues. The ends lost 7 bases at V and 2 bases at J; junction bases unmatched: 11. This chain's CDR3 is CASNSGRGETYNEQFF. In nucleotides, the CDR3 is TGTGCCAGCAACTCCGGTCGGGGGGAGACCTACAATGAGCAGTTCTTC.

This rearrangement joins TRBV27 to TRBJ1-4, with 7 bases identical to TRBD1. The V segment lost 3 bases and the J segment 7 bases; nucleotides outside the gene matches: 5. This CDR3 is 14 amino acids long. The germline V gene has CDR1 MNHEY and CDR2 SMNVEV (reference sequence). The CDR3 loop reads CASSLIGDSEKLFF. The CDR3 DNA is TGTGCCAGCAGTTTGATAGGGGACAGTGAAAAACTGTTTTTT.

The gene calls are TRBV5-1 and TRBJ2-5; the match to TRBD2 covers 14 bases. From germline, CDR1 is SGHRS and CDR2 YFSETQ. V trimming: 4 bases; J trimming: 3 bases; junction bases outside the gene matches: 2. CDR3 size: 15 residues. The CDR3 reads CASSPGLAGEETQYF. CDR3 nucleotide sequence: TGCGCCAGCAGCCCGGGACTAGCGGGGGAAGAGACCCAGTACTTC.

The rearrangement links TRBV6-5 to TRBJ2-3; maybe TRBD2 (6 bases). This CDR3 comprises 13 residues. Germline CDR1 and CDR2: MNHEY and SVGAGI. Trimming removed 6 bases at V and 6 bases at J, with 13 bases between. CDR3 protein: CASRGLTWDTQYF. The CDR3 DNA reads TGTGCCAGCAGAGGACTAACGTGGGATACGCAGTATTTT.

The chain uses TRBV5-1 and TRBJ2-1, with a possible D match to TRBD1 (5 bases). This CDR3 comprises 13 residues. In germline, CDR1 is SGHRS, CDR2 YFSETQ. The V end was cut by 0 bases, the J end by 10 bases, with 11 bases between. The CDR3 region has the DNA TGCGCCAGCAGCTTGGTAGGGGCCGAAGAGCAGTTCTTC. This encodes CASSLVGAEEQFF.

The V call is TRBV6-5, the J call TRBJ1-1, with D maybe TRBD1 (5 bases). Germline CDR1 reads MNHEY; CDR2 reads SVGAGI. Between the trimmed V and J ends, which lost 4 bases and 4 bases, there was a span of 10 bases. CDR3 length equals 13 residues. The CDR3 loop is CASSLPGFTEAFF. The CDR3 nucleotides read TGTGCCAGCAGTTTGCCAGGGTTCACTGAAGCTTTCTTT.

The CDR3 loop reads CASSYREFTNAFF. The CDR3 nucleotides are TGTGCCAGCAGTTACCGAGAGTTCACGAATGCTTTCTTT. The chain is built from TRBV6-5 and TRBJ1-1, with unresolved D. CDR1 is MNHEY and CDR2 is SVGAGI in the germline V gene. CDR3 length equals 13 residues. Trimming cost V 2 bases and J 11 bases, with 15 bases left between them.

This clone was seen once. The chain's CDR3 is CASSSGQGLAEAFF. The CDR3, as DNA: TGCGCCAGCAGCTCTGGACAGGGCTTGGCTGAAGCTTTCTTT. The V gene is TRBV5-1, the J gene TRBJ1-1; 8 bases agree with TRBD1. V lost 3 bases and J lost 6; bases outside the gene matches: 7. Germline loops: CDR1 SGHRS, CDR2 YFSETQ. The CDR3 loop spans 14 amino acids.

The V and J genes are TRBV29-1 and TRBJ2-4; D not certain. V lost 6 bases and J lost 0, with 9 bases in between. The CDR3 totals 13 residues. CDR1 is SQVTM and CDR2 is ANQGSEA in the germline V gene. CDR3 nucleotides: TGCAGCGTCCACTCGGGAGCCAAAAACATTCAGTACTTC. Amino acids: CSVHSGAKNIQYF.

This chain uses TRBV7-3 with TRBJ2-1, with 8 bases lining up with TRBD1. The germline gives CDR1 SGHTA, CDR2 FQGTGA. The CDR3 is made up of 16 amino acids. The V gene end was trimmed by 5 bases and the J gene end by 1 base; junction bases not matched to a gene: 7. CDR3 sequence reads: CASSPSGGRSYNEQFF. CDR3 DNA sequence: TGTGCCAGCAGCCCCTCAGGGGGCAGGTCCTACAATGAGCAGTTCTTC.

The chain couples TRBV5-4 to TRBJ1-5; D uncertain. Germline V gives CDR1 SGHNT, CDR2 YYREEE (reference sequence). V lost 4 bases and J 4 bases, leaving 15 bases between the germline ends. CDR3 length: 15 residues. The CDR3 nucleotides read TGTGCCAGCAGCAAAGGAGGCGGCCGGAATCAGCCCCAGCATTTT. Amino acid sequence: CASSKGGGRNQPQHF.

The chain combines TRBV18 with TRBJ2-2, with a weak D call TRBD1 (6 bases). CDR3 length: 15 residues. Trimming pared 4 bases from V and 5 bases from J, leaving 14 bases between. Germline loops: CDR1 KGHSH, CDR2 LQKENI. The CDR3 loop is CASSRRTEVTGELFF. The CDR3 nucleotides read TGTGCCAGCTCACGTCGGACAGAGGTGACCGGGGAGCTGTTTTTT. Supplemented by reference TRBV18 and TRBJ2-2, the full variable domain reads NAGVMQNPRHLVRRRGQEARLRCSPMKGHSHVYWYRQLPEEGLKFMVYLQKENIIDESGMPKERFSAEFPKEGPSILRIQQVVRGDSAAYFCASSRRTEVTGELFFGEGSRLTVL.